The 25 T cell receptor beta chains below come from one sample, sequenced in a study of blood T cell repertoires in COVID-19. Measured with immunoSEQ multiplex PCR; TCRdb has only the in-frame clones, and not every one. The sample shows 80,000 to 100,000 clones, roughly nine tenths of them seen only once. Sequencing input: peripheral blood. Source of these receptors: a human donor with active COVID-19. The donor label of this sample is uncertain.

This chain joins TRBV3-1 (or the pseudogene TRBV3-2) and TRBJ2-1, with 8 bases lining up with TRBD2. Germline lookup yields CDR1 LGHDT and CDR2 YNNKEL (reference sequence). The CDR3 sequence is 17 residues long. V dropped 0 bases and J dropped 4; count of bases not matched to a gene: 8. The CDR3 loop reads CASSQDTGGWVYNEQFF. CDR3 sequence (DNA): TGTGCCAGCAGCCAAGATACGGGGGGGTGGGTTTACAATGAGCAGTTCTTC.

The chain recombines TRBV5-1 with TRBJ2-7; 10 nucleotides align to TRBD2. This CDR3 has 15 amino acids. In germline, CDR1 is SGHRS, CDR2 YFSETQ. After removal of 4 bases from V and 1 base from J, the junction contained 5 bases not matched to a gene. The CDR3 DNA reads TGCGCCAGCAGCCTAGCGGGGGCCCTTTCCTACGAGCAGTACTTC. Protein product: CASSLAGALSYEQYF. The variable domain in full, with the rest retrieved from reference TRBV5-1 and TRBJ2-7, is KAGVTQTPRYLIKTRGQQVTLSCSPISGHRSVSWYQQTPGQGLQFLFEYFSETQRNKGNFPGRFSGRQFSNSRSEMNVSTLELGDSALYLCASSLAGALSYEQYFGPGTRLTVT.

V is TRBV10-1 and J is TRBJ2-2; 9 bases fit TRBD2. V lost 2 bases to trimming and J lost 6 bases; unmatched junction nucleotides: 10. The CDR3 consists of 17 residues. Per the germline V gene, CDR1 is WNHNN and CDR2 is SYGVQD (reference sequence). The CDR3 region has the DNA TGCGCCAGCAGTGAGCCAGGAGCGGGGGGAGAGCCCGGGGAGCTGTTTTTT. This codes for CASSEPGAGGEPGELFF.

This clone has more than one count but fewer than ten. This sequence joins TRBV6-5 and TRBJ1-2, with D perhaps matching TRBD1 (6 bases). Deletions cut 5 bases from V and 7 bases from J, with 17 bases between. Germline V gene lookup returns CDR1 MNHEY and CDR2 SVGAGI. The CDR3 is made up of 14 amino acids. The chain's CDR3 is CASSPTGPRSGYTF. As DNA, the CDR3 is TGTGCCAGCAGTCCGACAGGCCCCCGGTCTGGCTACACCTTC.

The genes are TRBV25-1 and TRBJ1-2, with D perhaps matching TRBD1 (5 bases). This CDR3 contains 15 residues. Germline assignment: CDR1 MGHDK and CDR2 SYGVNS. V was cut by 3 bases and J by 5 bases, with 16 bases left in between. CDR3 nucleotide sequence: TGTGCCAGCAGTGAGCCCAGGGCACTGTCGTATGGCTACACCTTC. Amino acid sequence: CASSEPRALSYGYTF.

The gene calls are TRBV5-1 and TRBJ2-1, with 10 bases matching TRBD1. The CDR3 extends over 20 amino acids. The junction had 21 bases not matched to a gene; V was cut back by 4 bases and J by 5 bases. Germline CDR1 reads SGHRS; CDR2 reads YFSETQ. The CDR3: CASSLWTGGPRGHRNNEQFF. The CDR3 DNA sequence: TGCGCCAGCAGCCTCTGGACAGGGGGTCCCCGCGGCCACCGGAACAATGAGCAGTTCTTC.

This chain connects TRBV23-1 to TRBJ1-2; 8 positions agree with TRBD1. TRBV23-1 falls under the ORF class, with uncertain function. Trimming at V came to 2 bases and at J to 3 bases, leaving 8 bases not matched to a gene. This CDR3 is 16 amino acids long. The CDR3 sequence is CASSQIRTGMDYGYTF. For the CDR3, the DNA is TGCGCCAGCAGTCAAATCAGGACAGGGATGGACTATGGCTACACCTTC.

The gene calls are TRBV2 and TRBJ1-3, with a weak D call TRBD1 (5 bases). The CDR3 loop spans 16 amino acids. The ends were cut back, 4 bases at V and 2 bases at J, with 15 bases in the middle. Germline CDR1 SNHLY, CDR2 FYNNEI. The CDR3 region is CASSGVTGGTGNTIYF. The CDR3 DNA follows: TGTGCCAGCAGTGGAGTGACGGGGGGTACTGGAAACACCATATATTTT.

The chain carries TRBV5-1 and TRBJ2-1; TRBD2 is a possible D gene (6 bases). V dropped 5 bases and J dropped 4 bases, with 22 bases sitting between them. The CDR3 extends over 17 amino acids. From germline, CDR1 is SGHRS and CDR2 YFSETQ. The CDR3 coding sequence is TGCGCCAGCAGTTTACTCGGGGCCGGTGGGGGGTACAATGAGCAGTTCTTC. As protein: CASSLLGAGGGYNEQFF. The variable domain in full, with the rest retrieved from reference TRBV5-1 and TRBJ2-1, is KAGVTQTPRYLIKTRGQQVTLSCSPISGHRSVSWYQQTPGQGLQFLFEYFSETQRNKGNFPGRFSGRQFSNSRSEMNVSTLELGDSALYLCASSLLGAGGGYNEQFFGPGTRLTVL.

The chain carries TRBV19 and TRBJ2-7, with D possibly TRBD1 on 6 matching bases. This CDR3 spans 13 amino acids. Per the germline V gene, CDR1 is LNHDA and CDR2 is SQIVND (reference sequence). V was pared by 9 bases and J by 2 bases, with 14 bases between. This chain's CDR3 is CASRQAITYEQYF. In nucleotides, the CDR3 is TGTGCCAGCCGACAGGCAATTACCTACGAGCAGTACTTC.

The V gene is TRBV27, the J gene TRBJ2-1; tentatively, D is TRBD1 (6 bases). Trimming stripped 2 bases from V and 3 bases from J, with 8 bases between. The CDR3 totals 14 residues. Germline V gives CDR1 MNHEY, CDR2 SMNVEV (reference sequence). The CDR3 DNA reads TGTGCCAGCAGTTTACGGACAGACTACAATGAGCAGTTCTTC. Translated: CASSLRTDYNEQFF.

The rearrangement links TRBV5-6 to TRBJ2-1; D unclear. V lost 1 base and J lost 8, with 10 bases in between. The CDR3 runs 13 residues. The germline CDR1 and CDR2 sequences are SGHDT and YYEEEE. The CDR3 spells CASSLSSVHEQFF. The CDR3, as DNA: TGTGCCAGCAGCTTGAGCTCCGTTCATGAGCAGTTCTTC.

The chain uses TRBV6-5 and TRBJ1-2; TRBD1 might be the D (5 bases). Trimming shortened V by 0 bases and J by 3 bases, and 11 bases separated the two germline ends. CDR1 MNHEY and CDR2 SVGAGI come from the germline V gene. This CDR3 has 15 residues. CDR3 coding DNA: TGTGCCAGCAGTTACTCTGGGGGAGGGGACTATGGCTACACCTTC. It yields the protein CASSYSGGGDYGYTF.

The CDR3 sequence is CASSYEGAGELFF. CDR3 DNA sequence: TGTGCCAGCAGTTACGAGGGGGCCGGGGAGCTGTTTTTT. The chain employs TRBV6-2 or TRBV6-3 and TRBJ2-2; D may be TRBD1 (6 bases). V lost 2 bases and J lost 6, with 7 bases in between. This CDR3 is built from 13 residues. Germline V CDR1 and CDR2: MNHEY, SVGEGT.

The V call is TRBV14, the J call TRBJ1-6, with D possibly being TRBD1 (5 bases). Germline V CDR1 and CDR2: SGHDN, FVKESK. V was trimmed by 4 bases and J by 10 bases, leaving 14 bases between them. The CDR3 runs 14 residues. CDR3 sequence (DNA): TGTGCCAGCAGCCGAGCGGGGGGTTCCTCACCCCTCCACTTT. It translates to CASSRAGGSSPLHF.

The chain joins TRBV7-2 to TRBJ2-7, with 8 nucleotides matching TRBD2. Losses at the gene ends were 4 bases for V and 3 bases for J; bases not matched to a gene: 5. Germline-derived CDR1 and CDR2 are SGHTA and FQGNSA. The CDR3 is 14 amino acids. In nucleotides, the CDR3 is TGTGCCAGCAGCTACTCAACTAGCGGCTACGAGCAGTACTTC. Amino acid sequence: CASSYSTSGYEQYF.

This chain joins TRBV24-1 and TRBJ2-2; 8 bases line up with TRBD2. With V trimmed by 3 bases and J by 3 bases, 8 bases remained unmatched. This CDR3 contains 17 residues. Looked up from germline, CDR1 is KGHDR and CDR2 is SFDVKD. The CDR3 is CATSDPREGGYTGELFF. CDR3 nucleotides: TGTGCCACCAGTGATCCTCGGGAGGGAGGTTACACCGGGGAGCTGTTTTTT.

The V call is TRBV4-1, the J call TRBJ2-1; the match to TRBD2 covers 13 bases. This CDR3 contains 17 residues. Germline trimming cut 0 bases from V and 2 bases from J; bases unmatched to any gene: 1. From germline, CDR1 is MGHRA and CDR2 YSYEKL. The CDR3 nucleotides are TGCGCCAGCAGCCAAGATACTAGCGGGGGGGCCTACAATGAGCAGTTCTTC. Its translation is CASSQDTSGGAYNEQFF.

This sequence joins TRBV5-1 and TRBJ2-5, with 8 bases that match TRBD2. The germline V gene has CDR1 SGHRS and CDR2 YFSETQ. The CDR3 covers 14 residues. J gave up 4 bases and V 1 base, and 3 bases lay outside the gene matches. The CDR3 sequence is CASSLTLAGETQYF. As DNA, the CDR3 is TGCGCCAGCAGCTTGACTCTAGCGGGAGAGACCCAGTACTTC.

This clone occurred a few times. The J gene is TRBJ2-4, the V gene TRBV3-1 (or the pseudogene TRBV3-2), with D perhaps matching TRBD1 (5 bases). Germline CDR1 LGHDT, CDR2 YNNKEL (reference sequence). Trimming removed 5 bases at V and 3 bases at J, with 11 bases between. CDR3 length: 14 amino acids. CDR3 residues: CASSATVGKNIQYF. CDR3 nucleotide sequence: TGTGCCAGCAGCGCGACAGTCGGCAAAAACATTCAGTACTTC.

The V call is TRBV19, the J call TRBJ2-3; 10 bases map to TRBD1. There are 17 residues in the CDR3. V shed 6 bases and J 3 bases; nucleotides not matched to a gene: 12. Germline CDR1 LNHDA, CDR2 SQIVND (reference sequence). CDR3 sequence: CASSPRAGTGATDTQYF. CDR3 coding DNA: TGTGCCAGTAGCCCACGGGCCGGGACAGGGGCGACAGATACGCAGTATTTT.

This clone has a single count. The rearrangement links TRBV6-5 to TRBJ1-1, with 8 bases fitting TRBD1. The J segment lost 1 base and the V segment lost 7 bases, leaving 5 bases of the junction unmatched. Germline CDR1 and CDR2: MNHEY and SVGAGI. The CDR3 runs 14 residues. CDR3 sequence (DNA): TGTGCCAGCACCCCAGGGGGCGGGAACACTGAAGCTTTCTTT. It yields the protein CASTPGGGNTEAFF.

The chain links TRBV9 to TRBJ1-1; D ambiguous. The CDR3 spans 13 residues. V was clipped by 1 base and J by 0 bases, with 4 bases between them. Germline V gene sequence: CDR1 SGDLS, CDR2 YYNGEE. This chain's CDR3 is CASSVRVNTEAFF. Here the CDR3 DNA reads TGTGCCAGCAGCGTACGGGTGAACACTGAAGCTTTCTTT.

V and J are TRBV3-1 (or the pseudogene TRBV3-2) and TRBJ2-7; 7 bases map to TRBD2. Germline V CDR1 and CDR2: LGHDT, YNNKEL (reference sequence). J was trimmed by 0 bases and V by 5 bases; bases with no gene match: 7. The CDR3 has 15 residues. The CDR3 bases are TGTGCCAGCAGCTCTGGGAGCGGGGTCTCCTACGAGCAGTACTTC. Protein: CASSSGSGVSYEQYF.

This chain links TRBV2 with TRBJ1-1; tentative D call: TRBD1 (6 bases). Germline assignment: CDR1 SNHLY and CDR2 FYNNEI. V shed 6 bases and J shed 8 bases, with 13 bases lying between them. The CDR3 extends over 12 amino acids. CDR3 nucleotide sequence: TGTGCCAGCAGGAATCAGGGGACAGAAGCTTTCTTT. Encoded protein: CASRNQGTEAFF.